What follows is one TCR beta chain and its context. The antigen remains unidentified. The data were taken from a study of PD-1 blockade in classical Hodgkin lymphoma. Study context: Nivolumab 3 mg/kg was given intravenously every 2 weeks.

Germline-derived CDR1 and CDR2 are WSHSY and SAAADI. V was trimmed by 2 bases and J by 3 bases, leaving 6 bases between them. This CDR3 is 13 amino acids long. Whole-study results and caveats: Baseline TCR diversity was reportedly lower in newly diagnosed patients than in healthy donors. It was reported as lower still in relapsed/refractory patients. Baseline diversity was lower in partial responders and progressors than complete responders.

Time point: cycle 4 day 1 (C4D1), after five to seven weeks of nivolumab. Autologous stem cell transplantation was followed by relapse in every patient, and brentuximab vedotin exposure varied. Responses achieved at best were complete response, partial response or progressive disease. TCRdb's table, derived via immunoSEQ multiplex PCR, lists solely in-frame clones and lacks some. The sample shows tens of thousands of clones, 70% to 90% of them seen only once. The source was peripheral blood mononuclear cells (PBMCs), collected before the fourth cycle of nivolumab. The clonotype comes from a human donor with classical Hodgkin lymphoma. V is TRBV10-2 and J is TRBJ2-3; D is uncertain. The CDR3 nucleotides are TGCGCCAGCAGTGAGGATTCGACAGATACGCAGTATTTT. It encodes CASSEDSTDTQYF.